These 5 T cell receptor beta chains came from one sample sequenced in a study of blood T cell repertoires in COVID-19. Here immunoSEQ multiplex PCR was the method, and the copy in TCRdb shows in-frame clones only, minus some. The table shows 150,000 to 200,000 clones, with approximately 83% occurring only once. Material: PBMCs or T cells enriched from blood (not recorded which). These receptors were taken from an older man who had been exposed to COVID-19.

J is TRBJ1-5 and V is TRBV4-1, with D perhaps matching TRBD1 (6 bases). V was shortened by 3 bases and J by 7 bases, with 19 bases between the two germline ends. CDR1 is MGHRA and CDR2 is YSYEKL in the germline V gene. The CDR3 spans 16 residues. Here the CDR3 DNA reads TGCGCCAGCAGCCAGGACTCTGGGACACTGGGACAGCCCCAGCATTTT. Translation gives CASSQDSGTLGQPQHF.

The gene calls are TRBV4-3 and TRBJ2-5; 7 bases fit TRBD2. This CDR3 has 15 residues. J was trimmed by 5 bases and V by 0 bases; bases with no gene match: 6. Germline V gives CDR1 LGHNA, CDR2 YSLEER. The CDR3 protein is CASSQDSGGRETQYF. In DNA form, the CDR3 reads TGCGCCAGCAGCCAAGATTCGGGGGGAAGGGAGACCCAGTACTTC.

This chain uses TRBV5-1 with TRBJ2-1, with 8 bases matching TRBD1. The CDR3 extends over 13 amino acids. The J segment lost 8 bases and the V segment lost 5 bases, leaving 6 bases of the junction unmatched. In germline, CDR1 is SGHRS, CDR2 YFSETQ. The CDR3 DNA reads TGCGCCAGCAGTGACAGGGGATGGGATGAGCAGTTCTTC. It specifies CASSDRGWDEQFF. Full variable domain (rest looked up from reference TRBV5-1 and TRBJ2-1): KAGVTQTPRYLIKTRGQQVTLSCSPISGHRSVSWYQQTPGQGLQFLFEYFSETQRNKGNFPGRFSGRQFSNSRSEMNVSTLELGDSALYLCASSDRGWDEQFFGPGTRLTVL.

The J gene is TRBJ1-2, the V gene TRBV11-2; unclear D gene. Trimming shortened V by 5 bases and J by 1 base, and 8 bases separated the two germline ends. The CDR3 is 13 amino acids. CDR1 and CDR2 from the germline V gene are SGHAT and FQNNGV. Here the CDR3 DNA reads TGTGCCAGCAGCCCCTTGAGTAACTATGGCTACACCTTC. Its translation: CASSPLSNYGYTF.

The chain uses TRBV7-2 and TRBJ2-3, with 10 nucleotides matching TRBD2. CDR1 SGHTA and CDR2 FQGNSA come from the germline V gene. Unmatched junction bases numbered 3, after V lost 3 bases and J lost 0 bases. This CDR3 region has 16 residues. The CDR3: CASSLWTSGSTDTQYF. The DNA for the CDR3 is TGTGCCAGCAGCTTGTGGACTAGCGGAAGCACAGATACGCAGTATTTT.